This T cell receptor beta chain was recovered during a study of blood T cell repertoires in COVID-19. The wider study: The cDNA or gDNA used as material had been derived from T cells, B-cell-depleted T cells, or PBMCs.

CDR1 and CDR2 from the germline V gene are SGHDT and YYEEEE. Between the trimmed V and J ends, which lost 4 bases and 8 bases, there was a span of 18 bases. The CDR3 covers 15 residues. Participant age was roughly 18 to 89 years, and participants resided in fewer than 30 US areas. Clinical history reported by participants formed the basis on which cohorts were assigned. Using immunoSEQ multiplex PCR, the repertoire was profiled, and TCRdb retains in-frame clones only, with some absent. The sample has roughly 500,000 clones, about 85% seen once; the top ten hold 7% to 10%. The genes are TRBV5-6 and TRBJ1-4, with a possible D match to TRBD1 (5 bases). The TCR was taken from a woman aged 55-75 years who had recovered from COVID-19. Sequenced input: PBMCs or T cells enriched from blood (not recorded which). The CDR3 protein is CASSLGQVVREKLFF. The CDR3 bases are TGTGCCAGCAGCCTAGGACAAGTCGTACGCGAAAAACTGTTTTTT.